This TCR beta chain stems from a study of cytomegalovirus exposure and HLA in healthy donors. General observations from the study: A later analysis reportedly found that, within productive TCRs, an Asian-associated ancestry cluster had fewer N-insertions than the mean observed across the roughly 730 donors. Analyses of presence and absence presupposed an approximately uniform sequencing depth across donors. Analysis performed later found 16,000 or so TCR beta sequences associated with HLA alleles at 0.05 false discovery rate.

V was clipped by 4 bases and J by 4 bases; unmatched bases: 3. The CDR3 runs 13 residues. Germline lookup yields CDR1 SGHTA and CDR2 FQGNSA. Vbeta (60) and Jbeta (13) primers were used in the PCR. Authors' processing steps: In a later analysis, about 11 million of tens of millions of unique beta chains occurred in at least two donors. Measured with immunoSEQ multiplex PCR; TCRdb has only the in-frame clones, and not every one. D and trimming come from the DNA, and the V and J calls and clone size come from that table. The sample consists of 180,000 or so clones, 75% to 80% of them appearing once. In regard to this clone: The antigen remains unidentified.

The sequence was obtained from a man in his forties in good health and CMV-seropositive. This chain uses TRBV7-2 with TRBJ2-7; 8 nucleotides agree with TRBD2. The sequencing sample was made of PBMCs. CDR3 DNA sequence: TGTGCCAGCAGCTCCGGCGGGAGGTACGAGCAGTACTTC. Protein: CASSSGGRYEQYF.